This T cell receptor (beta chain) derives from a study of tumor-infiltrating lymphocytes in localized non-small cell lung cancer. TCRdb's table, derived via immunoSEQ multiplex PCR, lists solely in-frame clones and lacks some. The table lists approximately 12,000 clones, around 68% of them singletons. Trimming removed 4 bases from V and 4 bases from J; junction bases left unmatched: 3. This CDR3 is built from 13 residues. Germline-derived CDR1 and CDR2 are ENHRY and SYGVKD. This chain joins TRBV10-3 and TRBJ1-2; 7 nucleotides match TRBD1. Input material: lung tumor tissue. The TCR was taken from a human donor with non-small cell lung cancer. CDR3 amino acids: CAISGDSIYGYTF. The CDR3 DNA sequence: TGTGCCATCAGTGGGGACAGTATCTATGGCTACACCTTC.